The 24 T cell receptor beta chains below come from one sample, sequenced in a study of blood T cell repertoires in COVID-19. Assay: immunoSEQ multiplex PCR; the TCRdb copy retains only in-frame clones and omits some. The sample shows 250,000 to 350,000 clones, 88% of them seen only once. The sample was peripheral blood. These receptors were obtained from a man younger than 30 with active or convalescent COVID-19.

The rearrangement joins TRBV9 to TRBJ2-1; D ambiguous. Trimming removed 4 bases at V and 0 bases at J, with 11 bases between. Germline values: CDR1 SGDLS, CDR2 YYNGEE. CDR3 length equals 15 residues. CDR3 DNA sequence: TGTGCCAGCAGCCCACGCTACAGCTCCTACAATGAGCAGTTCTTC. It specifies CASSPRYSSYNEQFF.

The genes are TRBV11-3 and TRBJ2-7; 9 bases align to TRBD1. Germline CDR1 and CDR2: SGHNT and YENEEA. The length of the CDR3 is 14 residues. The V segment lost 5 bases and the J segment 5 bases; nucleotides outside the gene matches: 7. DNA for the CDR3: TGTGCCAGCAGCCTCGGGACAGGGATCCACGAGCAGTACTTC. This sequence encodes CASSLGTGIHEQYF. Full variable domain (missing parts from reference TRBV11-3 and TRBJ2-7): EAGVVQSPRYKIIEKKQPVAFWCNPISGHNTLYWYLQNLGQGPELLIRYENEEAVDDSQLPKDRFSAERLKGVDSTLKIQPAELGDSAVYLCASSLGTGIHEQYFGPGTRLTVT.

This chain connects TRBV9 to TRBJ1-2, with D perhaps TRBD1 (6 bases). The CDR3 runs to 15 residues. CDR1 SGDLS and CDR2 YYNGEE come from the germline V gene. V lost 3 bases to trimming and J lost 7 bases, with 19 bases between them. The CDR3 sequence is CASSGTRDTSRGYTF. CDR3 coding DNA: TGTGCCAGCAGCGGGACCCGGGACACTTCTCGTGGCTACACCTTC.

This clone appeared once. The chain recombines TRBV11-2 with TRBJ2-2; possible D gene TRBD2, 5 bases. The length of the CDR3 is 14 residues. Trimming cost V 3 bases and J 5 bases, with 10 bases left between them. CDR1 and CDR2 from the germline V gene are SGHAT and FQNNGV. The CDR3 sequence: CASSLDRGTGELFF. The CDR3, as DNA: TGTGCCAGCAGCTTGGACCGGGGAACCGGGGAGCTGTTTTTT.

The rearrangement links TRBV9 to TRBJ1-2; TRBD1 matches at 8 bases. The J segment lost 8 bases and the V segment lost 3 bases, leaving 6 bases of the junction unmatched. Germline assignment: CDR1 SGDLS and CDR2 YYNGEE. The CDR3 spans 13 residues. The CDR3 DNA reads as TGTGCCAGCAGCGCATCACAGGGGGTCGGCTACACCTTC. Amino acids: CASSASQGVGYTF. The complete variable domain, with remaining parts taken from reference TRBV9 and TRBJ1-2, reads DSGVTQTPKHLITATGQRVTLRCSPRSGDLSVYWYQQSLDQGLQFLIQYYNGEERAKGNILERFSAQQFPDLHSELNLSSLELGDSALYFCASSASQGVGYTFGSGTRLTVV.

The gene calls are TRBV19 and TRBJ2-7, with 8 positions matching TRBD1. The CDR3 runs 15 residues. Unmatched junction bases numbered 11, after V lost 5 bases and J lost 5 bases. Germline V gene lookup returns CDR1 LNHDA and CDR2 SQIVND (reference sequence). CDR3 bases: TGTGCCAGTAGTCATACACCGACAGGGGCGGACGAGCAGTACTTC. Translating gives CASSHTPTGADEQYF.

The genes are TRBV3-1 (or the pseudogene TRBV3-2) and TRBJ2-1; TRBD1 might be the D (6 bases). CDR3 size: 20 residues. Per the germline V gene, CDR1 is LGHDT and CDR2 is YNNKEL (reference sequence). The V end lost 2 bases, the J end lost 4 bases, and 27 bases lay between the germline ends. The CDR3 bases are TGTGCCAGCAGCCAACTAAGAGGGCCCAGGGGCGCGGACGAATACAATGAGCAGTTCTTC. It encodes CASSQLRGPRGADEYNEQFF.

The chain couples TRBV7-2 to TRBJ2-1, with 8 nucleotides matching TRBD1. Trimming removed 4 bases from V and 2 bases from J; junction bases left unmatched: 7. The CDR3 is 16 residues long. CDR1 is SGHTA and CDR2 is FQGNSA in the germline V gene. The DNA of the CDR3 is TGTGCCAGCAGCTCGGCCACAGGGGGGCCCTACAATGAGCAGTTCTTC. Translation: CASSSATGGPYNEQFF.

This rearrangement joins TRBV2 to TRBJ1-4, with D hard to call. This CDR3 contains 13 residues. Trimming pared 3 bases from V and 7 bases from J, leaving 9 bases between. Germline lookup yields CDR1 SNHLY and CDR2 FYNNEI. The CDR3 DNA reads TGTGCCAGCAGTGAGGCAGGTACTGAAAAACTGTTTTTT. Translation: CASSEAGTEKLFF.

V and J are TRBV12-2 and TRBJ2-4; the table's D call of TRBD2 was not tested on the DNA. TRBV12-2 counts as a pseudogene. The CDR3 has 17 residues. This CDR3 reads CASRCLLAGGPGNIQYF. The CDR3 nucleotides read TGTGCAAGTCGCTGCCTCCTAGCGGGGGGGCCGGGGAACATTCAGTACTTC.

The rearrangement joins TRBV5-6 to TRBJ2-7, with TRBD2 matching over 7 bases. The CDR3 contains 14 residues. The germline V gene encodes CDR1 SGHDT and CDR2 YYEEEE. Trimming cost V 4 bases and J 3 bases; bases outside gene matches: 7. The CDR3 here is CASSALSGVYEQYF. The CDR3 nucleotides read TGTGCCAGCAGCGCCCTGAGCGGGGTCTACGAGCAGTACTTC.

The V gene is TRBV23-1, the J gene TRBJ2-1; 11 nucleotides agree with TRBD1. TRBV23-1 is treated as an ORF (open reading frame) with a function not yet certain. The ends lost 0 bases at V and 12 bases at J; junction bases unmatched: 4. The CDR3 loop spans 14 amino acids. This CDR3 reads CASSQSGQGARQFF. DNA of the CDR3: TGCGCCAGCAGTCAATCCGGACAGGGGGCTCGGCAGTTCTTC.

CDR3 loop: CASSLLEAGPDTQYF. The CDR3 DNA reads TGTGCCAGCAGCTTATTGGAGGCGGGGCCAGATACGCAGTATTTT. V and J are TRBV7-9 and TRBJ2-3; a possible D gene is TRBD2 (6 bases). The CDR3 loop spans 15 amino acids. The V and J ends lost 2 bases and 4 bases respectively, with 13 bases between them. Germline loops: CDR1 SEHNR, CDR2 FQNEAQ (reference sequence).

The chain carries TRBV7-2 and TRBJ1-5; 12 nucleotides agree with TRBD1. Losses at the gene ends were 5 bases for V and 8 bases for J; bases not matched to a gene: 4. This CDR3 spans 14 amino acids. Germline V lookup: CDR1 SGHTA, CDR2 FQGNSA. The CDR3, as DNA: TGTGCCAGCAGCCCCGGGACAGGGGGCGAGCCCCAGCATTTT. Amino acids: CASSPGTGGEPQHF.

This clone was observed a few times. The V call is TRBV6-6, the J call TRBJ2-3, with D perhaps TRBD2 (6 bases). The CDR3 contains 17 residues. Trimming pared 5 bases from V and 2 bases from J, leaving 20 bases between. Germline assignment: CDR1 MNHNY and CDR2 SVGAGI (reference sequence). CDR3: CASSLLPPGLNTDTQYF. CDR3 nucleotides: TGTGCCAGCAGTCTTCTGCCCCCGGGACTCAACACAGATACGCAGTATTTT.

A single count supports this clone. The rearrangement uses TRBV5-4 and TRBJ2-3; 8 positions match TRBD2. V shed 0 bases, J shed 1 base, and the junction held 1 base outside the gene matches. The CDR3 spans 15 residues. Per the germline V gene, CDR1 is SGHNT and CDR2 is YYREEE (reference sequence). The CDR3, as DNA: TGTGCCAGCAGCTTGGGGCGGGGGGGCACAGATACGCAGTATTTT. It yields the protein CASSLGRGGTDTQYF.

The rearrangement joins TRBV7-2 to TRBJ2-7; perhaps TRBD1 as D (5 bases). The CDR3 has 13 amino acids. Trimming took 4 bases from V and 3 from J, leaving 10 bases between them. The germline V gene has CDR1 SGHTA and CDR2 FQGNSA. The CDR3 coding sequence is TGTGCCAGCAGCTACTCGACAGTCTACGAGCAGTACTTC. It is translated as CASSYSTVYEQYF.

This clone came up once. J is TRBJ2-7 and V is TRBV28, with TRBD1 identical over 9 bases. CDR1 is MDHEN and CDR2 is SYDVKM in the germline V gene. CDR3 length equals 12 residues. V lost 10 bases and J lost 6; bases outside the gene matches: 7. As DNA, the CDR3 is TGTGCCACCCCGGGACAGGGAGGCGAGCAGTACTTC. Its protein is CATPGQGGEQYF.

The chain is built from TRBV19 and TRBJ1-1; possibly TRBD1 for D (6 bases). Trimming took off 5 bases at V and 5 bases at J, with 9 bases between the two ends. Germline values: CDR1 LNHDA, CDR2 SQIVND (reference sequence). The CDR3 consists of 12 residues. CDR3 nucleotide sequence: TGTGCCAGTAGTGTGGGGGCTACTGAAGCTTTCTTT. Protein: CASSVGATEAFF.

The CDR3 loop is CASRDYPEETQYF. DNA of the CDR3: TGTGCCAGTCGCGACTATCCCGAGGAGACCCAGTACTTC. V usage is TRBV3-1 (or the pseudogene TRBV3-2) and J usage is TRBJ2-5; a weak D match, TRBD2 (5 bases). V dropped 9 bases and J dropped 5 bases, with 16 bases sitting between them. Germline values: CDR1 LGHDT, CDR2 YNNKEL (reference sequence). The CDR3 covers 13 residues.

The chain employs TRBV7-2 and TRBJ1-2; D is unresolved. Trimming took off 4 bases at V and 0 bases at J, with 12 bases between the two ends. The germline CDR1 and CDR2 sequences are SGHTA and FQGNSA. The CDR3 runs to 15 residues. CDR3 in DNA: TGTGCCAGCAGCTCCTCTTTGGGAGCTAACTATGGCTACACCTTC. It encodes CASSSSLGANYGYTF.

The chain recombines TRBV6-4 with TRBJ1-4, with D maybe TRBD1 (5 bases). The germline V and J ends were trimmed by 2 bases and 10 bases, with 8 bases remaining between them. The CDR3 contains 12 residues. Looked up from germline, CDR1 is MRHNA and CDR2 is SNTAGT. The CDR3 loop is CASSDPGGKLFF. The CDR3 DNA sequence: TGTGCCAGCAGTGACCCGGGGGGAAAACTGTTTTTT.

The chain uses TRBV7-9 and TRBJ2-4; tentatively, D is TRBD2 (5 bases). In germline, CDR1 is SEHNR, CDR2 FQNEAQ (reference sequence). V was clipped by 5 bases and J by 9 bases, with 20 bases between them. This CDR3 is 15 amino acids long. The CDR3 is CASSLISGFRSIQYF. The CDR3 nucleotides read TGTGCCAGCAGCCTCATTTCGGGGTTTAGATCCATTCAGTACTTC. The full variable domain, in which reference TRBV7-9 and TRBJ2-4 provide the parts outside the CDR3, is DTGVSQNPRHKITKRGQNVTFRCDPISEHNRLYWYRQTLGQGPEFLTYFQNEAQLEKSRLLSDRFSAERPKGSFSTLEIQRTEQGDSAMYLCASSLISGFRSIQYFGAGTRLSVL.

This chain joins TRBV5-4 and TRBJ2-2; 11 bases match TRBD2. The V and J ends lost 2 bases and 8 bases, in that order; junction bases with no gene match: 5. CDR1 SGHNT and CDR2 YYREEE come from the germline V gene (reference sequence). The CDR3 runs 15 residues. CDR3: CASSFWRTSGGELFF. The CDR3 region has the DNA TGTGCCAGCAGCTTTTGGCGGACTAGCGGGGGGGAGCTGTTTTTT.